This passage covers 28 T cell receptor beta chains from one sample sequenced in a study of blood T cell repertoires in COVID-19. Only in-frame clones appear in the TCRdb table, and some are missing; sequencing was by immunoSEQ multiplex PCR. The sample consists of about 480,000 clones, about 85% of them appearing once. Sequences were obtained from PBMCs or T cells enriched from blood (not recorded which). These receptors were taken from a woman aged 18-29 years with acute COVID-19.

The V and J genes are TRBV28 and TRBJ1-6; TRBD1 matches 11 bases. The CDR3 sequence is 20 residues long. J gave up 5 bases and V 2 bases, and 14 bases lay outside the gene matches. CDR1 and CDR2 from the germline V gene are MDHEN and SYDVKM. CDR3 DNA: TGTGCCAGCAGTTTAGGAGGGGGACAGGGGGTGTCGCTTCATAATTCACCCCTCCACTTT. Its protein is CASSLGGGQGVSLHNSPLHF.

The V and J genes are TRBV7-8 and TRBJ1-5, with unresolved D. From germline, CDR1 is SGHVS and CDR2 FQNEAQ. The CDR3 has 16 amino acids. V was trimmed by 5 bases and J by 3 bases, leaving 17 bases between them. CDR3 protein: CASSPRREGINQPQHF. The DNA for the CDR3 is TGTGCCAGCAGCCCACGTCGTGAGGGCATCAATCAGCCCCAGCATTTT.

The V gene is TRBV4-1, the J gene TRBJ2-1, with 13 nucleotides matching TRBD2. Germline lookup yields CDR1 MGHRA and CDR2 YSYEKL. V was pared by 3 bases and J by 7 bases, with 6 bases of the junction left unmatched. The CDR3 has 16 residues. In DNA, the CDR3 is TGCGCCAGCAGCCACGAGGGACTAGCGGGACGTAATGAGCAGTTCTTC. Translating gives CASSHEGLAGRNEQFF.

The V call is TRBV11-2, the J call TRBJ2-5; 11 bases match TRBD2. Germline V gene lookup returns CDR1 SGHAT and CDR2 FQNNGV. Trimming removed 1 base from V and 4 bases from J; junction bases left unmatched: 2. CDR3 size: 15 residues. Here the CDR3 DNA reads TGTGCCAGCAGCTTAGGGCTAGCGGGAGGAGAGACCCAGTACTTC. Translated, it gives CASSLGLAGGETQYF.

The CDR3: CASSLGPGLAGAINIQYF. In DNA form, the CDR3 reads TGTGCCAGCAGCTTGGGGCCGGGACTAGCGGGGGCAATAAACATTCAGTACTTC. The rearrangement joins TRBV5-4 to TRBJ2-4; TRBD2 aligns across 14 bases. This CDR3 has 18 amino acids. Per germline, CDR1 SGHNT and CDR2 YYREEE (reference sequence). Germline trimming cut 0 bases from V and 6 bases from J; bases unmatched to any gene: 8.

The chain combines TRBV7-3 with TRBJ2-5, with 7 bases that match TRBD1. This CDR3 is 13 amino acids long. V lost 3 bases and J lost 2; bases outside the gene matches: 0. Per germline, CDR1 SGHTA and CDR2 FQGTGA. The CDR3 nucleotides read TGTGCCAGCAGCTTGGGACAGCAAGAGACCCAGTACTTC. Translating gives CASSLGQQETQYF.

The chain uses TRBV18 and TRBJ2-1; TRBD1 matches at 7 bases. Germline lookup yields CDR1 KGHSH and CDR2 LQKENI. CDR3 length: 14 amino acids. The junction had 1 base not matched to a gene; V was cut back by 2 bases and J by 3 bases. Here the CDR3 reads CASSPGTDYNEQFF. The CDR3 nucleotides read TGTGCCAGCTCACCAGGGACAGACTACAATGAGCAGTTCTTC.

The chain joins TRBV13 to TRBJ2-6, with a tentative D call TRBD2 (5 bases). Trimming removed 2 bases at V and 6 bases at J, with 11 bases between. Germline loops: CDR1 PRHDT, CDR2 FYEKMQ (reference sequence). This CDR3 spans 15 amino acids. For the CDR3, the DNA is TGTGCCAGCAGCTTAAGAGGGTGGTCGGCCAACGTCCTGACTTTC. Translating gives CASSLRGWSANVLTF. The full variable domain, with the rest looked up from reference TRBV13 and TRBJ2-6, is AAGVIQSPRHLIKEKRETATLKCYPIPRHDTVYWYQQGPGQDPQFLISFYEKMQSDKGSIPDRFSAQQFSDYHSELNMSSLELGDSALYFCASSLRGWSANVLTFGAGSRLTVL.

This rearrangement joins TRBV27 to TRBJ2-5; 7 positions agree with TRBD1. The CDR3 is 18 amino acids. CDR1 MNHEY and CDR2 SMNVEV come from the germline V gene (reference sequence). The ends lost 2 bases at V and 4 bases at J; junction bases unmatched: 16. The CDR3 spells CASSLEGPTGSAGETQYF. The DNA for the CDR3 is TGTGCCAGCAGTTTAGAAGGGCCGACAGGGTCCGCCGGAGAGACCCAGTACTTC.

The chain joins TRBV23-1 to TRBJ1-5; TRBD1 matches at 11 bases. TRBV23-1 is assigned to the ORF class and has an uncertain function. Losses at the gene ends were 11 bases for V and 15 bases for J; bases not matched to a gene: 12. The CDR3 runs to 12 residues. As DNA, the CDR3 is TGCGCCGTCCGGACAGGGGGCCTTCGACTGCATTTT. Its protein is CAVRTGGLRLHF.

This chain connects TRBV6-2 or TRBV6-3 to TRBJ2-7; no clear D gene. Trimming cost V 2 bases and J 2 bases, with 4 bases left between them. The CDR3 covers 12 residues. Per the germline V gene, CDR1 is MNHEY and CDR2 is SVGEGT. DNA of the CDR3: TGTGCCAGCAGTTACCTTACCTACGAGCAGTACTTC. Its translation: CASSYLTYEQYF.

The J gene is TRBJ2-5, the V gene TRBV6-5; D might be TRBD2 (6 bases). Per the germline V gene, CDR1 is MNHEY and CDR2 is SVGAGI. V dropped 2 bases and J dropped 5 bases, with 12 bases sitting between them. This CDR3 region has 14 residues. In nucleotides, the CDR3 is TGTGCCAGCAGTTACCGGGCGGGACTGGAGACCCAGTACTTC. It encodes CASSYRAGLETQYF.

The V call is TRBV28, the J call TRBJ2-7; 7 bases agree with TRBD1. V was pared by 8 bases and J by 4 bases, with 11 bases of the junction left unmatched. CDR3 length: 14 amino acids. Per germline, CDR1 MDHEN and CDR2 SYDVKM. Here the CDR3 reads CASGLGDRLYEQYF. The CDR3 DNA follows: TGTGCCAGCGGGTTGGGGGACAGACTTTACGAGCAGTACTTC.

The chain combines TRBV5-1 with TRBJ2-7; tentative D call: TRBD2 (5 bases). The germline V gene has CDR1 SGHRS and CDR2 YFSETQ. There are 15 residues in the CDR3. Trimming left V 0 bases short and J 4 bases short, with 14 bases between. The CDR3 nucleotides are TGCGCCAGCAGCTTGGCCAGCGGAGAGTTATACGAGCAGTACTTC. The encoded protein is CASSLASGELYEQYF.

The chain carries TRBV7-9 and TRBJ2-1; 7 bases match TRBD1. CDR1 is SEHNR, CDR2 FQNEAQ, per germline (reference sequence). This CDR3 has 13 residues. Trimming removed 6 bases from V and 5 bases from J; junction bases left unmatched: 4. CDR3 DNA: TGTGCCAGCAGGGATACAGGGGACAATGAGCAGTTCTTC. This codes for CASRDTGDNEQFF.

The rearrangement links TRBV7-2 to TRBJ2-1, with 15 positions matching TRBD2. Germline CDR1 is SGHTA and CDR2 is FQGNSA. The CDR3 is 14 residues long. J was trimmed by 15 bases and V by 3 bases; bases with no gene match: 6. The CDR3: CASSFGLAGGPGFF. CDR3 DNA sequence: TGTGCCAGCAGCTTCGGACTAGCGGGAGGGCCAGGGTTCTTC.

This clone was observed once. The rearrangement joins TRBV15 to TRBJ2-3, with 8 bases that match TRBD1. The germline V gene has CDR1 LNHNV and CDR2 YYDKDF (reference sequence). This CDR3 has 15 residues. Trimming removed 4 bases from V and 0 bases from J; junction bases left unmatched: 3. The CDR3 nucleotides read TGTGCCACCAGCATGGGACAGGCTAGCACAGATACGCAGTATTTT. It translates to CATSMGQASTDTQYF.

The chain employs TRBV2 and TRBJ1-4; D uncertain. CDR3 length: 11 amino acids. The germline V gene encodes CDR1 SNHLY and CDR2 FYNNEI. With 4 bases removed from V and 7 bases from J, the gap between germline ends came to 4 bases. Here the CDR3 DNA reads TGTGCCAGCAGTGCCGTTGAAAAACTGTTTTTT. It is translated as CASSAVEKLFF.

J is TRBJ2-1 and V is TRBV28; TRBD1 aligns across 7 bases. Germline trimming cut 6 bases from V and 4 bases from J; bases unmatched to any gene: 12. Germline V CDR1 and CDR2: MDHEN, SYDVKM. This CDR3 is 16 amino acids long. The CDR3 sequence is CASRQLRDSQYNEQFF. The CDR3 nucleotides read TGTGCCAGCAGACAACTCCGGGACAGCCAATACAATGAGCAGTTCTTC.

The DNA of the CDR3 is TGTGCCAGCAGCTTTAGGGGGCAGCAGTACTTC. This translates into CASSFRGQQYF. The chain couples TRBV7-9 to TRBJ2-7; 7 nucleotides align to TRBD1. CDR1 and CDR2 (germline): SEHNR, FQNEAQ (reference sequence). This CDR3 is built from 11 residues. V lost 3 bases and J lost 8; bases outside the gene matches: 1.

The rearrangement joins TRBV27 to TRBJ2-3, with 10 bases identical to TRBD2. J gave up 5 bases and V 0 bases, and 11 bases lay outside the gene matches. The CDR3 totals 18 residues. CDR1 is MNHEY, CDR2 SMNVEV, per germline (reference sequence). The CDR3 DNA reads as TGTGCCAGCAGTTTATCCCCCCCTAGCGGGAGTGGAGTAGATACGCAGTATTTT. The encoded protein is CASSLSPPSGSGVDTQYF.

The gene calls are TRBV7-2 and TRBJ2-7; 9 nucleotides agree with TRBD1. V shed 5 bases and J 4 bases; nucleotides not matched to a gene: 6. The CDR3 sequence is 14 residues long. From germline, CDR1 is SGHTA and CDR2 FQGNSA. CDR3 nucleotides: TGTGCCAGCAGCCCAGACAGGGGGAGGTACGAGCAGTACTTC. It encodes CASSPDRGRYEQYF.

The CDR3 protein is CASSLTGSSGNTIYF. DNA for the CDR3: TGTGCCAGCAGCCTGACAGGGAGCTCTGGAAACACCATATATTTT. The rearrangement links TRBV2 to TRBJ1-3; 7 bases map to TRBD1. Germline trimming cut 6 bases from V and 0 bases from J; bases unmatched to any gene: 5. This CDR3 comprises 15 residues. Per germline, CDR1 SNHLY and CDR2 FYNNEI.

CDR3 sequence: CASSRTGNQPQHF. The DNA of the CDR3 is TGTGCCAGCAGCCGGACAGGGAATCAGCCCCAGCATTTT. V gene TRBV7-9 combines with J gene TRBJ1-5; TRBD1 agrees at 8 bases. CDR1 and CDR2 from the germline V gene are SEHNR and FQNEAQ (reference sequence). CDR3 length equals 13 residues. V shed 5 bases and J 4 bases; nucleotides not matched to a gene: 1.

The gene calls are TRBV27 and TRBJ2-7; 10 bases are shared with TRBD2. Germline V gives CDR1 MNHEY, CDR2 SMNVEV (reference sequence). V shed 9 bases and J 4 bases; nucleotides not matched to a gene: 9. The CDR3 sequence is 14 residues long. The CDR3 DNA reads as TGTGCCAGTTCCTCAGCGGGAGGGCCGTACGAGCAGTACTTC. It codes for CASSSAGGPYEQYF.

V is TRBV11-3 and J is TRBJ2-1; the D gene is possibly TRBD1 (6 bases). From germline, CDR1 is SGHNT and CDR2 YENEEA. Trimming shortened V by 2 bases and J by 6 bases, and 8 bases separated the two germline ends. This CDR3 is 13 amino acids long. CDR3 nucleotide sequence: TGTGCCAGCAGCTTACTGGACAGCAATGAGCAGTTCTTC. Residues: CASSLLDSNEQFF.

This chain links TRBV7-3 with TRBJ1-1; 9 bases are a match to TRBD1. This CDR3 comprises 12 residues. Germline V gene lookup returns CDR1 SGHTA and CDR2 FQGTGA. The J segment lost 11 bases and the V segment lost 0 bases, leaving 1 base of the junction unmatched. The CDR3 DNA reads as TGTGCCAGCAGCTTAACAGGACAGGGGGCTTTCTTT. Translation: CASSLTGQGAFF.

The genes are TRBV3-1 (or the pseudogene TRBV3-2) and TRBJ2-7; the D gene is possibly TRBD1 (6 bases). V shed 4 bases and J shed 0 bases, with 13 bases lying between them. The CDR3 totals 15 residues. The germline gives CDR1 LGHDT, CDR2 YNNKEL (reference sequence). The CDR3 protein is CASSRGTLSSYEQYF. The CDR3 DNA reads TGTGCCAGCAGCCGAGGGACATTGAGCTCCTACGAGCAGTACTTC.